This T cell receptor beta chain was retrieved from a study of blood T cell repertoires in COVID-19. Study in general: Collection of acute and convalescent COVID-19 samples took place in the United States, Italy and Spain. The analysed material was cDNA or gDNA that came from T cells, B-cell-depleted T cells, or PBMCs.

This clone appeared once. As originally analysed: By means of reference gene primer amplification, nucleated cell counts were estimated. TCRdb's copy holds only in-frame clones and misses some; the assay was immunoSEQ multiplex PCR. D and trimming come from the DNA, and the V and J calls and clone size come from that table. The profile covers some 110,000 clones, with roughly four fifths appearing a single time and 4% to 5.5% taken by the ten largest. Per the germline V gene, CDR1 is MNHEY and CDR2 is SVGAGI. Trimming removed 2 bases at V and 2 bases at J, with 11 bases between. There are 15 residues in the CDR3.

The TCR was taken from a woman between 65 and 79 years old with acute or convalescent COVID-19. Source material: peripheral blood. The chain links TRBV6-5 to TRBJ2-3, with D possibly TRBD2 on 6 matching bases. The CDR3 reads CASSYRDFDTDTQYF. The CDR3 DNA is TGTGCCAGCAGTTACAGGGACTTCGACACAGATACGCAGTATTTT.